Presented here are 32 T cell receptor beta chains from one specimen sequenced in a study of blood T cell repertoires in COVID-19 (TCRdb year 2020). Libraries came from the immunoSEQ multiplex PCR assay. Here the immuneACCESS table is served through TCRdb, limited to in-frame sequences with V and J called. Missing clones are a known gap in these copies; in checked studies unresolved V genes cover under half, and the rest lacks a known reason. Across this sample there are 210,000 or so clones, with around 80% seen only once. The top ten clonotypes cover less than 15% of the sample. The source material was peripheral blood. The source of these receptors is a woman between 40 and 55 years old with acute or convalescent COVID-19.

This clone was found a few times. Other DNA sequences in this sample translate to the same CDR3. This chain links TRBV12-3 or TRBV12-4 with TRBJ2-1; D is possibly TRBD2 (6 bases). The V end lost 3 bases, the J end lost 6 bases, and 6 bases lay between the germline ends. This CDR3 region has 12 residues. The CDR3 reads CASSFGGNEQFF. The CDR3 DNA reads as TGTGCCAGCAGTTTCGGGGGCAATGAGCAGTTCTTC.

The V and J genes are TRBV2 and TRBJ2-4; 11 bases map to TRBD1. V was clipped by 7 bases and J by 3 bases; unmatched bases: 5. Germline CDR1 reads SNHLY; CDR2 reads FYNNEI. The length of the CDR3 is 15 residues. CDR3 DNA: TGTGCCAGCAAAGGGACAGGGGGGAACAAAAACATTCAGTACTTC. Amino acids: CASKGTGGNKNIQYF.

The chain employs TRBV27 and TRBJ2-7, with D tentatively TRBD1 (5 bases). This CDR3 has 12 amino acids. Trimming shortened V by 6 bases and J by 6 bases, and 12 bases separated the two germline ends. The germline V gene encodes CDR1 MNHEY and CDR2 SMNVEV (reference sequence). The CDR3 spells CASSYSGFEQYF. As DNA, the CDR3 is TGTGCCAGCAGCTACTCAGGGTTCGAGCAGTACTTC.

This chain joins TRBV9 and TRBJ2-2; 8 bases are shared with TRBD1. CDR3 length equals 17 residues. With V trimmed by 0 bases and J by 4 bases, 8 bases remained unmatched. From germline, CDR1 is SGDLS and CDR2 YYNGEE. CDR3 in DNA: TGTGCCAGCAGCGTAGGAGCGACAGGGGACTTCACCGGGGAGCTGTTTTTT. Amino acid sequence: CASSVGATGDFTGELFF.

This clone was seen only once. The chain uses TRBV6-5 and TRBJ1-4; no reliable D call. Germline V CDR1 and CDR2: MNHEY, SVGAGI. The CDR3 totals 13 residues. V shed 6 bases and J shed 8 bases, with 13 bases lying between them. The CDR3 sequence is CASSPVVAEKLFF. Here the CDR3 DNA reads TGTGCCAGCAGCCCGGTTGTCGCAGAAAAACTGTTTTTT.

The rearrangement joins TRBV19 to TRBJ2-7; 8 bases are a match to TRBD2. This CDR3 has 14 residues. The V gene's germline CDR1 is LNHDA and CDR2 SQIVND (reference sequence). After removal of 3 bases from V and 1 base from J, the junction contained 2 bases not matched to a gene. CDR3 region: CASSIQRGSYEQYF. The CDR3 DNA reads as TGTGCCAGTAGTATCCAGCGGGGGTCCTACGAGCAGTACTTC.

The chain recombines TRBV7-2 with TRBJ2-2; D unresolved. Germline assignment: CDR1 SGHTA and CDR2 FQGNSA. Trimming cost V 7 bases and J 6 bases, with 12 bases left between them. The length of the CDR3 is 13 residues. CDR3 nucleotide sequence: TGTGCCAGCACCCCGAGGTCCCCCGGGGAGCTGTTTTTT. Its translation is CASTPRSPGELFF.

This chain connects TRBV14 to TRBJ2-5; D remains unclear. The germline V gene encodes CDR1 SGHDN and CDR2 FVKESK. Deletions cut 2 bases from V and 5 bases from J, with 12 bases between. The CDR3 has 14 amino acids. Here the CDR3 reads CASSQRPLGETQYF. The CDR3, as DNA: TGTGCCAGCAGCCAAAGACCCCTGGGCGAGACCCAGTACTTC.

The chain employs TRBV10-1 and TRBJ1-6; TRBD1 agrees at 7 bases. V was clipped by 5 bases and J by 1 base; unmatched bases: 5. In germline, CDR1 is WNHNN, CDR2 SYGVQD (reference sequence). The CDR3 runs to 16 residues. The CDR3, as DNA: TGCGCCAGCAGTATAAGGGGGCAGTCCTATAATTCACCCCTCCACTTT. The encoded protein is CASSIRGQSYNSPLHF.

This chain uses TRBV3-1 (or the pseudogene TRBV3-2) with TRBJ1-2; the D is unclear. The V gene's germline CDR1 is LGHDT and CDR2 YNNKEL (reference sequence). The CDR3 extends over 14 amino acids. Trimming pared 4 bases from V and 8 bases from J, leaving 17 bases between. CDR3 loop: CASSLMAGDDGYTF. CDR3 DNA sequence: TGTGCCAGCAGCCTGATGGCGGGAGATGACGGCTACACCTTC.

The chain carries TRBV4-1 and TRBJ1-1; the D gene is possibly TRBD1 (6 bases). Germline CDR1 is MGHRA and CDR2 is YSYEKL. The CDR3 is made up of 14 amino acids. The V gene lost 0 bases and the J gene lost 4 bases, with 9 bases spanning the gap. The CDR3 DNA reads TGCGCCAGCAGCCAAGACGGCAGGGGCACTGAAGCTTTCTTT. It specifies CASSQDGRGTEAFF.

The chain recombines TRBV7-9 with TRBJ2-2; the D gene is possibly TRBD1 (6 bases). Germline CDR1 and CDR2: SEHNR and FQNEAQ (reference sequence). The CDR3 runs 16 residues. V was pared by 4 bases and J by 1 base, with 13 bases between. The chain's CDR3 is CASSYRQEKNTGELFF. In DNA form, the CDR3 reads TGTGCCAGCAGCTACCGACAGGAGAAGAACACCGGGGAGCTGTTTTTT.

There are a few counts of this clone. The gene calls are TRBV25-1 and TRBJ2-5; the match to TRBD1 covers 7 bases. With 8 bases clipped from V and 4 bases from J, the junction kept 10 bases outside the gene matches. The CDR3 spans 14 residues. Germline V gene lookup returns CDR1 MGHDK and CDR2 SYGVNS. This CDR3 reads CASDEGQFGETQYF. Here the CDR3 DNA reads TGTGCCAGCGATGAGGGACAGTTCGGAGAGACCCAGTACTTC.

Here the CDR3 reads CASSTRGQGWENSPLHF. The CDR3 DNA reads as TGCGCCAGCAGCACCAGGGGGCAGGGATGGGAAAATTCACCCCTCCACTTT. The J gene is TRBJ1-6, the V gene TRBV4-1, with 8 nucleotides matching TRBD1. The CDR3 has 17 amino acids. CDR1 MGHRA and CDR2 YSYEKL come from the germline V gene. After removal of 5 bases from V and 7 bases from J, the junction contained 13 bases not matched to a gene.

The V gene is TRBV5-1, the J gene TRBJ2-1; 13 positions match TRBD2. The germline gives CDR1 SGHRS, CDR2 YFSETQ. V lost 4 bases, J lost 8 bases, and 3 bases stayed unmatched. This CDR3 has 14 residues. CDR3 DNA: TGCGCCAGCAGCAGGACTAGCGGGAGTTATGAGCAGTTCTTC. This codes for CASSRTSGSYEQFF.

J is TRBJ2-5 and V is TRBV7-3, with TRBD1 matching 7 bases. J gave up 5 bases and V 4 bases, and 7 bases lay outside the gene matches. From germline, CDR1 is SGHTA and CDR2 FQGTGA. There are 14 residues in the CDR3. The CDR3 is CASSSQGIQETQYF. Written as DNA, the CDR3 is TGTGCCAGCAGCTCACAGGGGATTCAGGAGACCCAGTACTTC.

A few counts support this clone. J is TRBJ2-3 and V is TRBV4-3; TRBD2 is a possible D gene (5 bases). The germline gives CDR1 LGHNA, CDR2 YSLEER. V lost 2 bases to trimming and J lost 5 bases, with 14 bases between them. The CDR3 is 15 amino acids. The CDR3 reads CASSQRPGIGDTQYF. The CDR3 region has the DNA TGCGCCAGCAGCCAAAGACCGGGAATAGGAGATACGCAGTATTTT.

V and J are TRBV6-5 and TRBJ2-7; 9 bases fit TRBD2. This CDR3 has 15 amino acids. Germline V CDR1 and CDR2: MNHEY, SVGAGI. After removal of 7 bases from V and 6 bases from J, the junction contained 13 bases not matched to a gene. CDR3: CASTKLGAGGGEQYF. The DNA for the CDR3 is TGTGCCAGCACCAAGTTGGGAGCGGGGGGTGGCGAGCAGTACTTC.

The CDR3 protein is CASSVYERRTSSYNEQFF. CDR3 bases: TGTGCCAGCAGCGTATACGAGCGGAGAACCAGCTCCTACAATGAGCAGTTCTTC. The genes are TRBV9 and TRBJ2-1, with D perhaps TRBD2 (5 bases). Trimming removed 1 base from V and 0 bases from J, with 17 bases in between. The CDR3 sequence is 18 residues long. From germline, CDR1 is SGDLS and CDR2 YYNGEE.

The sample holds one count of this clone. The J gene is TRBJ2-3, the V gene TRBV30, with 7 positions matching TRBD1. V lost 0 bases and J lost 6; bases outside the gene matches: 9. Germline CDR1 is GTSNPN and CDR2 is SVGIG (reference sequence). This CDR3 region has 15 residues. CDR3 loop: CAWSVGAGGRDTQYF. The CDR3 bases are TGTGCCTGGAGTGTCGGAGCAGGGGGAAGGGATACGCAGTATTTT.

In DNA form, the CDR3 reads TGTGCCACCAGTGAGGGACAGGGGGCTTTTAGGCTAGAGACCCAGTACTTC. This codes for CATSEGQGAFRLETQYF. The chain employs TRBV24-1 and TRBJ2-5, with 12 bases matching TRBD1. Germline CDR1 and CDR2: KGHDR and SFDVKD. The trim removed 4 bases at V and 4 bases at J, leaving 9 bases unmatched. This CDR3 spans 17 amino acids.

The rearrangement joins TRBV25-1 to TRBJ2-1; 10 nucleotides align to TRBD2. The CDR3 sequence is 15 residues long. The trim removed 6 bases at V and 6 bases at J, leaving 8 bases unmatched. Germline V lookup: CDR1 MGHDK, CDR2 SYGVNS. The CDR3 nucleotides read TGTGCCAGCAGGCTTAGCGGGAGGACGGGCAATGAGCAGTTCTTC. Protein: CASRLSGRTGNEQFF.

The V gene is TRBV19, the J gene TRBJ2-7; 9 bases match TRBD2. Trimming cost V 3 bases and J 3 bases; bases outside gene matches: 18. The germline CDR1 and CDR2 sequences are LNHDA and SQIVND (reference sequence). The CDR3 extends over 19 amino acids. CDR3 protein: CASSMARPGGREGLYEQYF. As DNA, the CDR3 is TGTGCCAGTAGTATGGCCCGCCCAGGCGGGAGGGAGGGCCTCTACGAGCAGTACTTC.

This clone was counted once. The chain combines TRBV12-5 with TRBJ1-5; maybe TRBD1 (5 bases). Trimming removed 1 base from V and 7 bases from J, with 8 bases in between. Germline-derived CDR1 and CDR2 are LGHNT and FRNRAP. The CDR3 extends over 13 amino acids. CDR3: CASGLGQGQPQHF. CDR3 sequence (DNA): TGTGCTAGTGGTTTGGGTCAGGGCCAGCCCCAGCATTTT. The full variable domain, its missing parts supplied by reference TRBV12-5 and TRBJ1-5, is DARVTQTPRHKVTEMGQEVTMRCQPILGHNTVFWYRQTMMQGLELLAYFRNRAPLDDSGMPKDRFSAEMPDATLATLKIQPSEPRDSAVYFCASGLGQGQPQHFGDGTRLSIL.

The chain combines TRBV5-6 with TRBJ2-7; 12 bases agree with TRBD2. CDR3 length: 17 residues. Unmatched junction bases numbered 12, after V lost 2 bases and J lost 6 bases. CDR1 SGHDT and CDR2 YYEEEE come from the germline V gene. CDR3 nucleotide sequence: TGTGCCAGCAGCTTCTTTGCCCGACTAGCGGGGGATCCCGAGCAGTACTTC. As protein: CASSFFARLAGDPEQYF.

The CDR3 DNA is TGTGCCAGCAGTTACGGAGGTTGGGGGGAGGACACTGAAGCTTTCTTT. It encodes CASSYGGWGEDTEAFF. This chain joins TRBV6-5 and TRBJ1-1, with D perhaps matching TRBD1 (5 bases). There are 16 residues in the CDR3. The V end was cut by 2 bases, the J end by 3 bases, with 16 bases between. Germline-derived CDR1 and CDR2 are MNHEY and SVGAGI.

The CDR3 loop reads CATSVNSYNSPLHF. The CDR3 nucleotides are TGTGCCACTTCAGTGAACTCCTATAATTCACCCCTCCACTTT. The rearrangement uses TRBV14 and TRBJ1-6; D gene unclear. This CDR3 region has 14 residues. Germline-derived CDR1 and CDR2 are SGHDN and FVKESK. Deletions cut 10 bases from V and 0 bases from J, with 10 bases between.

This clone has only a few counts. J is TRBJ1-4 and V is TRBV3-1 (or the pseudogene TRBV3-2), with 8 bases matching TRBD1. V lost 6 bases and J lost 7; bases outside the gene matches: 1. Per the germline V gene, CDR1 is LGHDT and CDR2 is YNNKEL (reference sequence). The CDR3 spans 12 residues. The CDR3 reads CASRGQGEKLFF. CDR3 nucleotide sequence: TGTGCCAGCAGAGGACAGGGTGAAAAACTGTTTTTT.

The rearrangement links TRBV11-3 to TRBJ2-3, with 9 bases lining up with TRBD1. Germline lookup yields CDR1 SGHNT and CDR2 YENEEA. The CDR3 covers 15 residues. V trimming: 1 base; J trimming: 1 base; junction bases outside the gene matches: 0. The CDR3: CASSLGQGGTDTQYF. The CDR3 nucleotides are TGTGCCAGCAGCTTAGGACAGGGGGGCACAGATACGCAGTATTTT.

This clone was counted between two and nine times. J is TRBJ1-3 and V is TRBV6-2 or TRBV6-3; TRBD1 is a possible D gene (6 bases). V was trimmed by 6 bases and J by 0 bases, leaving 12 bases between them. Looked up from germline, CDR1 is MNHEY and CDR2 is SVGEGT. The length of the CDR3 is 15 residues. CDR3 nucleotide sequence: TGTGCCAGCAGCAATGGACAGACCTCTGGAAACACCATATATTTT. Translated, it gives CASSNGQTSGNTIYF.

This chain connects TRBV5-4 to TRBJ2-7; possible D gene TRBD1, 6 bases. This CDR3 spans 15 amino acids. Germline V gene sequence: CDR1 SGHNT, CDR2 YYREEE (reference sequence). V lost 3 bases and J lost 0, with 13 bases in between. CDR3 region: CASSSPRGPSYEQYF. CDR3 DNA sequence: TGTGCCAGCAGCTCACCCAGGGGTCCCTCCTACGAGCAGTACTTC.

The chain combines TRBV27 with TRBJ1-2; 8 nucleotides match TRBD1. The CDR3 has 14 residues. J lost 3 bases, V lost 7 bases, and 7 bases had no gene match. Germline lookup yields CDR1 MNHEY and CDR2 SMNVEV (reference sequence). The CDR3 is CASKNSGGYYGYTF. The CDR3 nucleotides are TGTGCCAGCAAAAACTCAGGGGGCTACTATGGCTACACCTTC.